These 22 T cell receptor beta chains came from one sample sequenced in a study of T cells in Graves' hyperthyroidism and ophthalmopathy. TCR beta CDR3 region amplification was performed from RNA transcripts. Primed by the HTBI set, a first-round RT-PCR was run on the TCR CDR3. Using its own MiXCR run on the multiplex PCR reads, TCRdb lists one record per CDR3 protein. The sample consists of some 400,000 distinct CDR3 sequences, approximately 13% of them appearing once. Sequencing was performed on blood. The receptors originated from a man aged 30 to 45 with Graves' hyperthyroidism that later progressed to Graves' ophthalmopathy.

Many counts were recorded for this clonotype. V and J are TRBV6-5 and TRBJ1-5; TRBD1 might be the D (5 bases). The ends were cut back, 0 bases at V and 4 bases at J, with 13 bases in the middle. Germline CDR1 and CDR2: MNHEY and SVGAGI. The CDR3 loop spans 16 amino acids. The CDR3 sequence: CASSYSGVGANQPQHF. The DNA of the CDR3 is TGTGCCAGCAGTTACTCTGGGGTAGGGGCTAATCAGCCCCAGCATTTT.

This chain connects TRBV28 to TRBJ2-7, with D tentatively TRBD2 (5 bases). CDR1 is MDHEN, CDR2 SYDVKM, per germline. The CDR3 totals 13 residues. With 5 bases removed from V and 8 bases from J, the gap between germline ends came to 16 bases. The CDR3: CASSPLVEGKQYF. CDR3 DNA: TGTGCCAGCAGTCCCCTTGTTGAGGGAAAGCAGTACTTC.

This chain connects TRBV4-1 to TRBJ2-1; TRBD2 aligns across 8 bases. This CDR3 is built from 19 residues. V lost 1 base and J lost 3; bases outside the gene matches: 14. Germline CDR1 and CDR2: MGHRA and YSYEKL. The CDR3 DNA reads TGCGCCAGCAGCCAAGGTCTTGGGAGCGGGGGCCCAAGCTACAATGAGCAGTTCTTC. It translates to CASSQGLGSGGPSYNEQFF.

The chain is built from TRBV14 and TRBJ2-7; D may be TRBD1 (7 bases). Trimming stripped 5 bases from V and 2 bases from J, with 22 bases between. The CDR3 sequence is 17 residues long. The V gene's germline CDR1 is SGHDN and CDR2 FVKESK. The CDR3 is CASSNRQGRRAPYEQYF. The CDR3 DNA is TGTGCCAGCAGCAACAGACAGGGAAGGAGGGCTCCCTACGAGCAGTACTTC. The full variable domain, completed using reference TRBV14 and TRBJ2-7, is EAGVTQFPSHSVIEKGQTVTLRCDPISGHDNLYWYRRVMGKEIKFLLHFVKESKQDESGMPNNRFLAERTGGTYSTLKVQPAELEDSGVYFCASSNRQGRRAPYEQYFGPGTRLTVT.

This clonotype was picked up many times. V and J are TRBV2 and TRBJ1-3; D is undetermined. The V gene lost 2 bases and the J gene lost 1 base, with 15 bases spanning the gap. The CDR3 has 17 amino acids. Germline V gene data show CDR1 as SNHLY and CDR2 as FYNNEI. CDR3 coding DNA: TGTGCCAGCAGTGAAATTGATAGTTGTCAGTCTGGAAACACCATATATTTT. Its translation: CASSEIDSCQSGNTIYF.

This clonotype has a count of ten or more. The chain carries TRBV12-3 or TRBV12-4 and TRBJ2-3; D unclear. V lost 6 bases and J lost 0, with 16 bases in between. The CDR3 runs 16 residues. CDR3 amino acids: CASSLGARGSTDTQYF. The CDR3 bases are TGTGCCAGCAGCCTTGGAGCCCGTGGTAGCACAGATACGCAGTATTTT.

The rearrangement links TRBV2 to TRBJ2-1; 7 bases are shared with TRBD2. The CDR3 has 14 residues. CDR1 and CDR2 from the germline V gene are SNHLY and FYNNEI. The ends lost 6 bases at V and 7 bases at J; junction bases unmatched: 9. Written as DNA, the CDR3 is TGTGCCAGCAGGACTAGCTCACGGAATAATGAGCAGTTCTTC. Translating it yields CASRTSSRNNEQFF.

The chain couples TRBV4-1 to TRBJ1-1; 8 bases line up with TRBD1. The CDR3 has 15 amino acids. The germline CDR1 and CDR2 sequences are MGHRA and YSYEKL. With V trimmed by 0 bases and J by 5 bases, 5 bases remained unmatched. The CDR3 sequence: CASSQDPTGVTEAFF. The CDR3 region has the DNA TGCGCCAGCAGCCAAGACCCGACAGGGGTAACTGAAGCTTTCTTT.

This clonotype has at least ten counts. V is TRBV2 and J is TRBJ1-1; no firm D call. This CDR3 has 20 amino acids. V was cut by 4 bases and J by 4 bases, with 31 bases left in between. From germline, CDR1 is SNHLY and CDR2 FYNNEI. CDR3 in DNA: TGTGCCAGCAGTGCCTATGGGTTTAGCCGGGTGGTGACTCGTTCCACTGAAGCTTTCTTT. Amino acid sequence: CASSAYGFSRVVTRSTEAFF.

This clonotype has a count of ten or more. The chain is built from TRBV28 and TRBJ1-1, with D possibly matching TRBD1 (5 bases). CDR1 MDHEN and CDR2 SYDVKM come from the germline V gene. The germline V and J ends were trimmed by 3 bases and 4 bases, with 15 bases remaining between them. CDR3 size: 15 residues. In DNA form, the CDR3 reads TGTGCCAGCAGTTTCCCCCCCCAGGGTACCACTGAAGCTTTCTTT. It translates to CASSFPPQGTTEAFF.

This clonotype showed up many times. Sequence at one end of the junction differs from germline and may be a read error. The chain joins TRBV7-9 to TRBJ2-5; TRBD1 agrees at 8 bases. From germline, CDR1 is SEHNR and CDR2 FQNEAQ (reference sequence). The CDR3 extends over 15 amino acids. The CDR3 region is CASSVAGTGRETQYF. In DNA form, the CDR3 reads TGTGCCAGCAGCGTAGCCGGGACAGGACGGGAGACCCAGTACTTC.

This clonotype was observed a handful of times. Here the CDR3 reads CASSVAGYDGELFF. The CDR3 nucleotides are TGTGCCAGCAGCGTAGCGGGGTACGACGGGGAGCTGTTTTTT. The V call is TRBV9, the J call TRBJ2-2; D perhaps matches TRBD2 (5 bases). The CDR3 sequence is 14 residues long. Trimming removed 0 bases at V and 7 bases at J, with 10 bases between. The V gene's germline CDR1 is SGDLS and CDR2 YYNGEE.

This clonotype appeared once. The chain has TRBV24-1 and TRBJ2-5; the match to TRBD2 covers 7 bases. After removal of 7 bases from V and 5 bases from J, the junction contained 12 bases not matched to a gene. This CDR3 has 15 amino acids. The germline V gene has CDR1 KGHDR and CDR2 SFDVKD. CDR3 sequence (DNA): TGTGCCACCAGCGGAGCGGGACCAGCGCCGGAGACCCAGTACTTC. Amino acids: CATSGAGPAPETQYF.

This clonotype was picked up many times. The V gene is TRBV6-1, the J gene TRBJ2-2; tentative D call: TRBD1 (5 bases). This CDR3 has 15 residues. V lost 6 bases, J lost 10 bases, and 21 bases lay in between. Germline lookup yields CDR1 MNHNS and CDR2 SASEGT. The DNA for the CDR3 is TGTGCCAGCAGATCGGACACATTTGGTGGGGCGGAGCTGTTTTTT. This translates into CASRSDTFGGAELFF.

This clonotype was recorded at least ten times. The chain employs TRBV15 and TRBJ2-1; 10 bases align to TRBD2. This CDR3 is 18 amino acids long. V was pared by 2 bases and J by 3 bases, with 10 bases of the junction left unmatched. CDR1 is LNHNV and CDR2 is YYDKDF in the germline V gene (reference sequence). The chain's CDR3 is CATSRTTGLAAHYNEQFF. CDR3 nucleotides: TGTGCCACCAGCAGAACCACTGGACTAGCGGCCCACTACAATGAGCAGTTCTTC. Full variable domain (rest looked up from reference TRBV15 and TRBJ2-1): DAMVIQNPRYQVTQFGKPVTLSCSQTLNHNVMYWYQQKSSQAPKLLFHYYDKDFNNEADTPDNFQSRRPNTSFCFLDIRSPGLGDTAMYLCATSRTTGLAAHYNEQFFGPGTRLTVL.

Ten or more counts support this clonotype. The chain carries TRBV15 and TRBJ1-5, with a weak D call TRBD1 (6 bases). Deletions cut 1 base from V and 6 bases from J, with 13 bases between. Per the germline V gene, CDR1 is LNHNV and CDR2 is YYDKDF (reference sequence). This CDR3 spans 15 amino acids. CDR3 coding DNA: TGTGCCACCAGCAGAGTAGGGGGGGCCTTTCAGCCCCAGCATTTT. Translated, it gives CATSRVGGAFQPQHF. The complete variable domain, with remaining parts taken from reference TRBV15 and TRBJ1-5, reads DAMVIQNPRYQVTQFGKPVTLSCSQTLNHNVMYWYQQKSSQAPKLLFHYYDKDFNNEADTPDNFQSRRPNTSFCFLDIRSPGLGDTAMYLCATSRVGGAFQPQHFGDGTRLSIL.

This clonotype was detected ten times or more. This chain links TRBV12-3 or TRBV12-4 with TRBJ1-5; 10 nucleotides agree with TRBD1. Germline trimming cut 3 bases from V and 0 bases from J; bases unmatched to any gene: 8. The CDR3 is 18 residues long. The CDR3: CASSFRDRGTFSNQPQHF. CDR3 DNA: TGTGCCAGCAGTTTCCGGGACAGGGGAACTTTTAGCAATCAGCCCCAGCATTTT.

The V gene is TRBV7-8, the J gene TRBJ2-3; TRBD2 might be the D (5 bases). This CDR3 comprises 16 residues. Deletions cut 0 bases from V and 2 bases from J, with 12 bases between. Germline CDR1 reads SGHVS; CDR2 reads FQNEAQ. The CDR3 DNA reads as TGTGCCAGCAGCTTAGCGGGCCGGGGATTCACAGATACGCAGTATTTT. The encoded protein is CASSLAGRGFTDTQYF.

The V call is TRBV20-1, the J call TRBJ1-1; the D gene is possibly TRBD1 (5 bases). Germline V gene lookup returns CDR1 DFQATT and CDR2 SNEGSKA (reference sequence). Trimming stripped 5 bases from V and 6 bases from J, with 16 bases between. The CDR3 is made up of 13 amino acids. The CDR3 region has the DNA TGCAGTGCTCGACGGGGCCAGAGGCCTGAAGCTTTCTTT. The encoded protein is CSARRGQRPEAFF.

In its sample, this clonotype was seen many times. J is TRBJ2-7 and V is TRBV11-2; no clear D gene. CDR1 and CDR2 from the germline V gene are SGHAT and FQNNGV. The CDR3 sequence is 14 residues long. V was pared by 2 bases and J by 5 bases, with 13 bases between. In DNA form, the CDR3 reads TGTGCCAGCAGCTTAACTATTTTTTCTCACGAGCAGTACTTC. Amino acids: CASSLTIFSHEQYF.

This clonotype was seen only a few times. The J gene is TRBJ1-1, the V gene TRBV30; maybe TRBD1 (5 bases). V was shortened by 3 bases and J by 2 bases, with 10 bases between the two germline ends. This CDR3 region has 13 residues. The germline V gene has CDR1 GTSNPN and CDR2 SVGIG (reference sequence). This CDR3 is CAWSLGQNTEAFF. Written as DNA, the CDR3 is TGTGCCTGGAGCCTGGGGCAAAACACTGAAGCTTTCTTT.

Concerning this clonotype itself: A much larger clonotype is one base distant, so this may be a read error. The rearrangement links TRBV7-8 to TRBJ2-2; 11 bases align to TRBD2. V lost 1 base to trimming and J lost 3 bases; unmatched junction nucleotides: 4. Per the germline V gene, CDR1 is SGHVS and CDR2 is FQNEAQ. The CDR3 totals 17 residues. The CDR3 region has the DNA TGTGCCAGCAGCTTAGTTAGCGGGGGGGGAGACACCGGGGAGCTGTTTTTT. This translates into CASSLVSGGGDTGELFF.